This TCR beta chain was identified in a study of cytomegalovirus exposure and HLA in healthy donors. Study conclusions and caveats: A later analysis found first-cohort TCR clusters tended to co-occur in the 110 or so validation repertoires.

Produced via immunoSEQ multiplex PCR; TCRdb's table is partial and in-frame only. In the table there are about 190,000 clones, roughly 88% of which are singletons. The germline gives CDR1 LNHNV, CDR2 YYDKDF (reference sequence). The V and J ends lost 4 bases and 7 bases, in that order; junction bases with no gene match: 11. CDR3 length equals 17 residues. Points on this clone: Its target is unknown.

This clonotype was sampled from a woman in her late teens or twenties in good health and CMV-seronegative. The rearrangement links TRBV15 to TRBJ1-5; 12 bases fit TRBD1. The sample comprised PBMCs. The CDR3: CATSNQHGDRGRQPQHF. The CDR3 DNA reads TGTGCCACCAGCAACCAGCACGGGGACAGGGGGCGGCAGCCCCAGCATTTT.